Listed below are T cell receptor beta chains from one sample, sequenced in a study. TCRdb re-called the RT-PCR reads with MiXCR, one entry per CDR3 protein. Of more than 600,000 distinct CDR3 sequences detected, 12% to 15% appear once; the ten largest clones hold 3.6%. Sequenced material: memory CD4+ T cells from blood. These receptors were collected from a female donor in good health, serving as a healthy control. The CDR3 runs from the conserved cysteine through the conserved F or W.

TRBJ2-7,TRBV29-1,CSVVVGQSYEQYF
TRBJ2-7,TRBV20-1,CSAGSPYEQYF
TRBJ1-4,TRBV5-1,CASSLSQGGANEKLFF
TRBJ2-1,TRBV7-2,CASSWTGGSYEQFF
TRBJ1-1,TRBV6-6,CASNHPPGQARTEAFF
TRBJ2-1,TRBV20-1,CSAALAGGYNEQFF
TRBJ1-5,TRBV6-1,CASRQFGQGGVGSNQPQHF
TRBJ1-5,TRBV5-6,CASSLYLGSNQPQHF
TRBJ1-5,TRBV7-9,CASSLRVGQPQHF
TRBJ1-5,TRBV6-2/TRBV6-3,CASSYSKDRGYSNQPQHF
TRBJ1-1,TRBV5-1,CASSLDQGGNTEAFF
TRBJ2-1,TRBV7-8,CASSYLAAGGAAEQFF
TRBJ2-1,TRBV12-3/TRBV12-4,CASSGSRAYNEQFF
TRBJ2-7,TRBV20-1,CSARAGGSGRDEQYF
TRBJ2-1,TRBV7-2,CASSPSGSLSESYNEQFF
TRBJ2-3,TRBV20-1,CSARFPAAPSYTQYF